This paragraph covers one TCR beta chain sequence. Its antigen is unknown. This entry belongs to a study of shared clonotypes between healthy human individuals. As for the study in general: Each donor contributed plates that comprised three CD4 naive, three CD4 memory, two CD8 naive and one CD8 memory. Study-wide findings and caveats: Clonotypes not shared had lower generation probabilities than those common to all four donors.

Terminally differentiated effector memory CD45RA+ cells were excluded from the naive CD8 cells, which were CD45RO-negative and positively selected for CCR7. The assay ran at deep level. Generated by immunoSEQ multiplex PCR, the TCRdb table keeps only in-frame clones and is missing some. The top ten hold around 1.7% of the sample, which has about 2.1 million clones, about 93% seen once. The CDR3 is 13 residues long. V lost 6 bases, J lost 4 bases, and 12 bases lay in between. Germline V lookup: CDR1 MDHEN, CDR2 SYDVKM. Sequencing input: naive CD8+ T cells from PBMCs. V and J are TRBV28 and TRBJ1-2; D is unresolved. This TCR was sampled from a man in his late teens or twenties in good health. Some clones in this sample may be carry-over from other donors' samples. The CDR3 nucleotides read TGTGCCAGCAGCTCCCCGGGATCCTATGGCTACACCTTC. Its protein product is CASSSPGSYGYTF.